This TCR beta chain was retrieved from a study of blood T cell repertoires in COVID-19. Enrolled through a virtual design, the participants were between roughly 18 and 89 years of age and came from approximately 25 US areas. Cohort allocation depended upon clinical history that participants reported. The CDR3 runs 13 residues. Germline-derived CDR1 and CDR2 are LGHDT and YNNKEL (reference sequence). Trimming stripped 0 bases from V and 10 bases from J, with 7 bases between. Profiled with immunoSEQ multiplex PCR; TCRdb holds only in-frame clones, not every one. The data hold a few hundred thousand clones, with less than 90% observed a single time.

The chain combines TRBV3-1 (or the pseudogene TRBV3-2) with TRBJ1-6, with D uncertain. This receptor was obtained from a woman in her twenties or thirties who had been exposed to COVID-19. The sequencing input was PBMCs or T cells enriched from blood (not recorded which). The CDR3 spells CASSQERFSPLHF. The CDR3, as DNA: TGTGCCAGCAGCCAAGAGCGGTTCTCACCCCTCCACTTT.